The clone carrying this T cell receptor beta chain was observed a few times. Its antigen is unidentified. The sample is drawn from a study of beta chain features in type 1 diabetes. The study's findings and limits: A moderate, significant TCRB CDR3 shortening appeared in type 1 diabetes across four CD4+ subsets. There was no resolution here of whether HLA type influences TCRB rearrangement. The study found fewer insertions and more deletions at VDJ junctions in type 1 diabetes patients.

The entirety of the isolated RNA underwent reverse transcription, so expressed TCRB transcripts were sequenced. TCRdb keeps only in-frame clones here, not all; method: immunoSEQ multiplex PCR. Among around 280,000 clones, approximately 15% were seen once, and the ten largest hold 0.015% to 0.017%. The sequenced material came from naive CD4+ T cells from blood. This sequence was found in a young man with type 1 diabetes.

The CDR3 is CASSPTLGDTEAFF. The CDR3 nucleotides read TGTGCCAGCAGCCCAACTTTAGGGGACACTGAAGCTTTCTTT. The chain has TRBV7-2 and TRBJ1-1; D perhaps matches TRBD1 (5 bases). The CDR3 sequence is 14 residues long. Germline CDR1 SGHTA, CDR2 FQGNSA. Trimming took 5 bases from V and 3 from J, leaving 13 bases between them. Drawing the rest from reference TRBV7-2 and TRBJ1-1, the complete variable domain is GAGVSQSPSNKVTEKGKDVELRCDPISGHTALYWYRQSLGQGLEFLIYFQGNSAPDKSGLPSDRFSAERTGGSVSTLTIQRTQQEDSAVYLCASSPTLGDTEAFFGQGTRLTVV.